This T cell receptor (beta chain) was identified during a study of T cells in Graves' hyperthyroidism and ophthalmopathy. Template material for amplifying TCR beta CDR3 regions consisted of RNA transcripts. With the HTBI primer set, the TCR CDR3 went through a first round of RT-PCR. TCRdb re-analysed the multiplex PCR reads in MiXCR, keeping a single row per CDR3 protein. The table records under 300,000 distinct CDR3 sequences, just over 14% of them present only once. V was pared by 1 base and J by 3 bases, with 11 bases between. The germline V gene has CDR1 KGHDR and CDR2 SFDVKD. The CDR3 totals 16 residues. Pregnant or lactating patients were excluded, as were those with uncontrolled infection or other autoimmune disease. Blood was sampled at initial diagnosis of hyperthyroidism, prior to onset of any ophthalmopathy symptoms. The authors took PBMCs from over 8.5 ml fresh peripheral blood. This clonotype was detected many times.

V gene TRBV24-1 combines with J gene TRBJ2-2; D is unclear. The receptor was isolated from a woman in her 40s with Graves' hyperthyroidism that later progressed to Graves' ophthalmopathy. Sequencing was carried out using blood. The CDR3 sequence: CATSDFGPRYTGELFF. In nucleotides, the CDR3 is TGTGCCACCAGTGATTTTGGACCGAGGTACACCGGGGAGCTGTTTTTT.